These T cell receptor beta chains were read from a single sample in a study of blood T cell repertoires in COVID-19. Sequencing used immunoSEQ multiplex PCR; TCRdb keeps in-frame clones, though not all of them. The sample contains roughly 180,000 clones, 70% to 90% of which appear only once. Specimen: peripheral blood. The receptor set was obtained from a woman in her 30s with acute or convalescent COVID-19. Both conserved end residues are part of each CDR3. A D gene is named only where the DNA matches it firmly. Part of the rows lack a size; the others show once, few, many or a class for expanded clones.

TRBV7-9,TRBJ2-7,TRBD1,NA,CASSLQGRGEQYF,TGTGCCAGCAGCCTACAGGGGAGAGGCGAGCAGTACTTC
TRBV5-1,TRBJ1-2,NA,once,CASSPDGDYGYTF,TGCGCCAGCAGCCCCGACGGGGACTATGGCTACACCTTC
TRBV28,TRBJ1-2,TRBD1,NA,CASRPRDRDVEGYTF,TGTGCCAGCAGGCCCCGGGACAGGGACGTGGAGGGCTACACCTTC
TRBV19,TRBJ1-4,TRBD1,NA,CASRRQGVEKLFF,TGTGCCAGTAGGCGACAGGGGGTCGAAAAACTGTTTTTT
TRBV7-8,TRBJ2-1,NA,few,CASTYNRGGQFF,TGTGCCAGCACATACAACAGGGGGGGGCAGTTCTTC
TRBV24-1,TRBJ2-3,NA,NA,CATGGTDTDTQYF,TGTGCCACCGGGGGGACAGACACAGATACGCAGTATTTT
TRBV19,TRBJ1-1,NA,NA,CASSQGRAFF,TGTGCCAGTTCGCAGGGCCGAGCTTTCTTT
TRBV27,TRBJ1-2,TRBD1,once,CASKMGQGAFYGYTF,TGTGCCAGCAAAATGGGGCAGGGGGCCTTCTATGGCTACACCTTC
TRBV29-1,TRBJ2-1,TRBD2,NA,CSVVAPGLAGLSHPSYNEQFF,TGCAGCGTTGTAGCCCCCGGACTAGCGGGATTATCCCACCCCTCCTACAATGAGCAGTTCTTC
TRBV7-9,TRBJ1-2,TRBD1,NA,CASSLAPGGRLGYGYTF,TGTGCCAGCAGCTTAGCGCCAGGGGGAAGGCTTGGCTATGGCTACACCTTC
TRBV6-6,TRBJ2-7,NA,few,CASSRDTNYEQYF,TGTGCCAGCAGTCGGGACACCAATTACGAGCAGTACTTC
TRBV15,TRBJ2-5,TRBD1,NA,CASATGIETQYF,TGTGCCTCCGCGACAGGGATAGAGACCCAGTACTTC
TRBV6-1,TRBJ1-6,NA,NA,CASSEARVDSTLHF,TGTGCCAGCAGTGAAGCGCGAGTAGACTCAACCCTCCACTTT
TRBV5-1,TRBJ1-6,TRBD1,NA,CASSQGQGNSPLHF,TGCGCCAGCAGCCAGGGACAGGGTAATTCACCCCTCCACTTT
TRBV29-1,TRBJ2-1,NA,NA,CSVEVEVNEQFF,TGCAGCGTTGAAGTCGAGGTTAATGAGCAGTTCTTC
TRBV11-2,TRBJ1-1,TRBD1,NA,CASSSGTGVVLAEAFF,TGTGCCAGCAGCTCCGGGACAGGGGTCGTTTTAGCTGAAGCTTTCTTT
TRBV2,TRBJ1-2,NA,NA,CASGGRDNTF,TGTGCCAGCGGAGGTAGGGATAACACCTTC
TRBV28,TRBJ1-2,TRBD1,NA,CASHLNRGWGGYTF,TGTGCCAGCCATTTAAACAGGGGCTGGGGTGGCTACACCTTC
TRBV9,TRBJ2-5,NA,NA,CASSAGRTQYF,TGTGCCAGCAGCGCGGGGAGAACCCAGTACTTC
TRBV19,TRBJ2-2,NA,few,CASSTLSTELFF,TGTGCCAGTAGTACCCTATCGACAGAGCTGTTTTTT
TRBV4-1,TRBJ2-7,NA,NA,CASSSRITATSYEQYF,TGCGCCAGCAGCTCCCGGATAACAGCTACTTCCTACGAGCAGTACTTC
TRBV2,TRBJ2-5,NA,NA,CASSEGTTTQETQYF,TGTGCCAGCAGTGAAGGGACTACCACCCAAGAGACCCAGTACTTC
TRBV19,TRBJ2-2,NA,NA,CASSIIWGANTGELFF,TGTGCCAGTAGTATTATCTGGGGAGCGAACACCGGGGAGCTGTTTTTT
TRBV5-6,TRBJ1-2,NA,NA,CASSLGWRDYTF,TGTGCCAGCAGCTTGGGATGGAGGGATTACACCTTC
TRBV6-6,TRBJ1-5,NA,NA,CASTYTGPGQPQHF,TGTGCCAGCACCTACACAGGGCCCGGGCAGCCCCAGCATTTT
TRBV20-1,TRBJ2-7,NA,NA,CSASLDSYSYEQYF,TGCAGTGCTAGTTTAGATTCTTACTCCTACGAGCAGTACTTC
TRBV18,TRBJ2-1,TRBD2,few,CASSPGEGGRVKQFF,TGTGCCAGCTCCCCTGGCGAGGGAGGGCGGGTCAAGCAGTTCTTC
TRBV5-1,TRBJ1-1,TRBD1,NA,CASGQGGTEAFF,TGCGCCAGCGGGCAGGGGGGCACTGAAGCTTTCTTT
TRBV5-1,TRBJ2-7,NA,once,CASSRGRGEQYF,TGCGCCAGCAGCAGGGGACGGGGGGAGCAGTACTTC
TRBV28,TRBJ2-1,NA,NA,CASDRGNEQFF,TGTGCCAGCGATCGCGGGAATGAGCAGTTCTTC
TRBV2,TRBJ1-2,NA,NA,CASSDQGTIGSYTF,TGTGCCAGCAGTGATCAGGGCACGATCGGAAGCTACACCTTC
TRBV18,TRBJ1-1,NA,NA,CASSLGGPEAFF,TGTGCCAGCTCCCTTGGGGGCCCCGAAGCTTTCTTT
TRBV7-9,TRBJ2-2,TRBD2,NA,CASSPLAGGNTGELFF,TGTGCCAGCAGCCCGCTAGCGGGAGGGAACACCGGGGAGCTGTTTTTT
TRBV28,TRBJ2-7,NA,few,CASSSWGQIYEQYF,TGTGCCAGCAGTTCGTGGGGGCAAATCTACGAGCAGTACTTC
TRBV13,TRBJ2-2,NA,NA,CASSLGFSGTHSTGELFF,TGTGCCAGCAGCTTAGGCTTTTCTGGGACACACAGCACCGGGGAGCTGTTTTTT
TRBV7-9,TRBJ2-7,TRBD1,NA,CASSFGTGTHEQYF,TGTGCCAGCAGCTTCGGGACAGGGACCCACGAGCAGTACTTC
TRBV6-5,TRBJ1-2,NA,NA,CASSYQPGAAVGYTF,TGTGCCAGCAGTTACCAACCAGGGGCGGCCGTAGGCTACACCTTC
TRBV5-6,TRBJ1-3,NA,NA,CASSRRVSGNTIYF,TGTGCCAGCAGCCGCAGGGTCTCTGGAAACACCATATATTTT
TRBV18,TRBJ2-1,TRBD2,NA,CASSPRTSGSFHNEQFF,TGTGCCAGCTCACCGAGGACTAGCGGGAGTTTCCACAATGAGCAGTTCTTC
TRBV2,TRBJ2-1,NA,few,CASSDGIYNEQFF,TGTGCCAGCAGTGACGGGATCTACAATGAGCAGTTCTTC
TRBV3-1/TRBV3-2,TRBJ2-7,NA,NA,CASSKSGYEQYF,TGTGCCAGCAGCAAAAGCGGTTACGAGCAGTACTTC
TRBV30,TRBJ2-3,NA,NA,CAWSTRSDTQYF,TGTGCCTGGAGCACTAGATCAGATACGCAGTATTTT
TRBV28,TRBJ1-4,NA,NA,CASTVVGTQEKLFF,TGTGCCAGCACCGTAGTAGGGACACAGGAAAAACTGTTTTTT
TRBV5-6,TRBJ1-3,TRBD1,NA,CASSWGTALDATIYF,TGTGCCAGCAGCTGGGGGACAGCCCTCGATGCCACCATATATTTT
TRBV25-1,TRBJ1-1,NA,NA,CASSQTGWNTEAFF,TGTGCCAGCAGCCAGACAGGCTGGAACACTGAAGCTTTCTTT
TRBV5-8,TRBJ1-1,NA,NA,CASSLGGVPKAFF,TGTGCCAGCAGCTTAGGAGGGGTTCCCAAAGCTTTCTTT
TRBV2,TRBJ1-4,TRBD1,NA,CASLVGTAVGKLFF,TGTGCCAGCCTTGTTGGGACAGCTGTAGGAAAACTGTTTTTT
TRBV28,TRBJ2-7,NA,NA,CASSPLRTGGSYEQYF,TGTGCCAGCAGCCCCTTGCGTACCGGGGGCTCCTACGAGCAGTACTTC